This T cell receptor beta chain is from a study of blood T cell repertoires in COVID-19. This CDR3 is 20 amino acids long. The trim removed 0 bases at V and 0 bases at J, leaving 13 bases unmatched. Germline-derived CDR1 and CDR2 are LGHNT and FRNRAP. The authors' processing: Amplifying reference gene primers gave estimates of nucleated cell counts. Measured with immunoSEQ multiplex PCR; TCRdb has only the in-frame clones, and not every one. V, J and clone size reflect that table, while D and trimming were determined from the DNA. The sample lists 80,000 to 100,000 clones; roughly 90% were seen once. The sequencing sample was made of peripheral blood. The chain carries TRBV12-5 and TRBJ1-4; 7 bases align to TRBD1. This TCR was recovered from a human donor with active COVID-19. The donor label of this sample is uncertain. The chain's CDR3 is CASGLVLETGLVPTNEKLFF. CDR3 DNA sequence: TGTGCTAGTGGTTTGGTACTGGAGACAGGGCTAGTACCAACTAATGAAAAACTGTTTTTT.